This entry lists 4 T cell receptor beta chains sequenced from one sample in a study of graft-versus-host responses after intestinal transplantation (dated by TCRdb to about 2021). Libraries came from the immunoSEQ multiplex PCR assay. The table was pulled from immuneACCESS by TCRdb, which kept in-frame rearrangements only. Such tables lose some clones; where checked, under half of the loss comes from unresolved V genes, and the rest has no known cause. The sample records tens of thousands of clones, about 35% of which are singletons. The top ten constitute roughly 9.2% of the sample. The time point tag for this specimen amounts to: cells obtained before transplantation from donor or recipient. In mixed lymphocyte reactions, about 200,000 CFSE-labeled pre-transplant responders were plated with about 200,000 irradiated violet-dye-labeled stimulators and cultured for over five days. Sequenced here: alloreactive CD8+ T cells from a mixed lymphocyte reaction culture, sampled before intestinal transplant. The sample's cell subset or site label is to be understood as: CFSE-low proliferating T cells sorted from roughly six-day pre-transplant mixed lymphocyte reaction (GvH or HvG direction). The receptors were sampled from a human patient who received an intestinal transplant.

V gene TRBV19 combines with J gene TRBJ2-7; D gene uncertain. The CDR3 runs 13 residues. CDR1 LNHDA and CDR2 SQIVND come from the germline V gene (reference sequence). V was cut by 1 base and J by 2 bases, with 6 bases left in between. CDR3 sequence: CASSIAGAYEQYF. The CDR3, as DNA: TGTGCCAGTAGTATAGCTGGGGCCTACGAGCAGTACTTC.

The chain links TRBV4-1 to TRBJ1-6; 9 bases agree with TRBD1. V was pared by 0 bases and J by 11 bases, with 8 bases of the junction left unmatched. The CDR3 is made up of 16 amino acids. From germline, CDR1 is MGHRA and CDR2 YSYEKL. The CDR3 region is CASSQDLGQGYPPLHF. DNA for the CDR3: TGCGCCAGCAGCCAAGATCTGGGACAGGGTTATCCACCCCTCCACTTT.

This clone was seen more than once but under ten times. This chain uses TRBV12-5 with TRBJ1-3, with 10 nucleotides matching TRBD1. Trimming took 1 base from V and 3 from J; bases not matched to a gene: 12. Germline assignment: CDR1 LGHNT and CDR2 FRNRAP. CDR3 size: 19 residues. The CDR3 loop reads CASGLGTGGQIGSGNTIYF. Here the CDR3 DNA reads TGTGCTAGTGGTTTGGGGACAGGGGGTCAAATCGGGAGTGGAAACACCATATATTTT.

The chain combines TRBV7-6 with TRBJ2-2; D uncertain. V lost 2 bases and J lost 6, with 4 bases in between. The CDR3 totals 12 residues. Per germline, CDR1 SGHVS and CDR2 FNYEAQ. As DNA, the CDR3 is TGTGCCAGCAGCTTAAGATCCGGGGAGCTGTTTTTT. The encoded protein is CASSLRSGELFF.